This entry features one TCR beta chain sequence. The source of the sample is a study of control samples from healthy donors and cancer patients. Method: immunoSEQ multiplex PCR; TCRdb's copy keeps in-frame clones and lacks some. The sample contains roughly 120,000 clones, roughly 95% of which appear only once. The sequencing sample was made of blood. The sequence came from a man aged 25-45 years in good health.

The CDR3, as DNA: TGTGCCAGCTCCCCGATGGGGGCCGACAATCAGCCCCAGCATTTT. Translated, it gives CASSPMGADNQPQHF. V is TRBV18 and J is TRBJ1-5; TRBD1 might be the D (6 bases). With 6 bases removed from V and 3 bases from J, the gap between germline ends came to 15 bases. This CDR3 comprises 15 residues. In germline, CDR1 is KGHSH, CDR2 LQKENI.